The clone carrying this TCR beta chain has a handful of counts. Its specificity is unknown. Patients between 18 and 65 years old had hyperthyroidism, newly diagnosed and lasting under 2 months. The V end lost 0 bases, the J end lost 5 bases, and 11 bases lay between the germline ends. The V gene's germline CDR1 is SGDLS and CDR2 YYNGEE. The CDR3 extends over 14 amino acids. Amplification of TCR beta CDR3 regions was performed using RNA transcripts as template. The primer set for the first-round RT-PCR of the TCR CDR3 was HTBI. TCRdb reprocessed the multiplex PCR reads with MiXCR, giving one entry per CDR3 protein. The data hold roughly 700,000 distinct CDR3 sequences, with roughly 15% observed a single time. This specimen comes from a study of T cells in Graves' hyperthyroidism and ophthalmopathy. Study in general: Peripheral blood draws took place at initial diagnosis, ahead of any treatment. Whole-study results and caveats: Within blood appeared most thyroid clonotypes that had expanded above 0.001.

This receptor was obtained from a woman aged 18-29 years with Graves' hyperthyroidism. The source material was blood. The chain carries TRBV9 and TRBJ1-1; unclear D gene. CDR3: CASSVVDPGTEAFF. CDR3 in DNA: TGTGCCAGCAGCGTAGTAGACCCTGGGACTGAAGCTTTCTTT.